Listed here are 31 T cell receptor beta chains from one sample, sequenced in a study of somatic mutations in cytotoxic T cells in rheumatoid arthritis. Libraries were prepared by immunoSEQ multiplex PCR; TCRdb keeps only in-frame clonotypes and omits some of them. The repertoire holds about 14,000 clones, with about three quarters as singletons. Material for sequencing was CD8+ T cells sorted from blood. These receptors were collected from an adult with rheumatoid arthritis.

The gene calls are TRBV11-1 and TRBJ2-1; D gene uncertain. Trimming pared 0 bases from V and 2 bases from J, leaving 8 bases between. Germline V lookup: CDR1 SGHAT, CDR2 FQDESV (reference sequence). The CDR3 sequence is 15 residues long. The CDR3 coding sequence is TGTGCCAGCAGCTTAGCCCGGTCGCCCTACAATGAGCAGTTCTTC. Amino acids: CASSLARSPYNEQFF.

The V call is TRBV4-1, the J call TRBJ2-1; perhaps TRBD2 as D (5 bases). Germline V gene sequence: CDR1 MGHRA, CDR2 YSYEKL. V was cut by 4 bases and J by 8 bases, with 15 bases left in between. The CDR3 loop spans 14 amino acids. CDR3 sequence: CASSPIGGVHEQFF. The CDR3 DNA is TGCGCCAGCAGCCCTATTGGAGGTGTCCATGAGCAGTTCTTC.

This clone was seen a few times. Here the CDR3 reads CASSPEGGEPAFF. In DNA, the CDR3 is TGTGCCAGCTCCCCGGAAGGGGGCGAACCGGCTTTCTTT. The genes are TRBV2 and TRBJ1-1; 7 bases map to TRBD1. Germline CDR1 reads SNHLY; CDR2 reads FYNNEI. V shed 8 bases, J shed 11 bases, and the junction held 14 bases outside the gene matches. CDR3 length: 13 residues. Looking up the rest from reference TRBV2 and TRBJ1-1 gives the full variable domain: EPEVTQTPSHQVTQMGQEVILRCVPISNHLYFYWYRQILGQKVEFLVSFYNNEISEKSEIFDDQFSVERPDGSNFTLKIRSTKLEDSAMYFCASSPEGGEPAFFGQGTRLTVV.

This sequence joins TRBV5-4 and TRBJ2-3; TRBD2 might be the D (6 bases). Trimming stripped 4 bases from V and 15 bases from J, with 21 bases between. CDR1 SGHNT and CDR2 YYREEE come from the germline V gene (reference sequence). The CDR3 has 13 amino acids. The CDR3 DNA is TGTGCCAGCAGCGCTACCGGGACTCCGAAATTCTATTTT. It translates to CASSATGTPKFYF.

This clone was recorded once. The chain has TRBV5-8 and TRBJ2-1; D tentatively reads TRBD1 or TRBD2 (6 bases each). From germline, CDR1 is SGHTS and CDR2 YDEGEE. V dropped 0 bases and J dropped 4 bases, with 11 bases sitting between them. This CDR3 spans 15 amino acids. CDR3: CASSLVGGGYNEQFF. In DNA, the CDR3 is TGTGCCAGCAGCTTGGTAGGAGGGGGTTACAATGAGCAGTTCTTC.

The chain joins TRBV10-3 to TRBJ2-1; perhaps TRBD1 as D (5 bases). Germline CDR1 ENHRY, CDR2 SYGVKD. V lost 4 bases to trimming and J lost 4 bases, with 8 bases between them. The CDR3 covers 13 residues. The CDR3 reads CAISGDSYNEQFF. CDR3 nucleotides: TGTGCCATCAGTGGTGACAGTTACAATGAGCAGTTCTTC.

This chain joins TRBV4-1 and TRBJ2-7, with D perhaps TRBD2 (6 bases). CDR1 MGHRA and CDR2 YSYEKL come from the germline V gene. This CDR3 contains 14 residues. V dropped 2 bases and J dropped 2 bases, with 10 bases sitting between them. The CDR3 here is CASSQRWGAYEQYF. The DNA of the CDR3 is TGCGCCAGCAGCCAAAGGTGGGGGGCCTACGAGCAGTACTTC.

This clone came up a few times. The CDR3 loop is CASSLYLGTGELFF. CDR3 sequence (DNA): TGTGCCAGCAGTTTATATTTGGGCACCGGGGAGCTGTTTTTT. The J gene is TRBJ2-2, the V gene TRBV27; D gene uncertain. In germline, CDR1 is MNHEY, CDR2 SMNVEV (reference sequence). This CDR3 has 14 residues. V lost 1 base and J 4 bases, leaving 7 bases between the germline ends.

The chain employs TRBV5-6 and TRBJ1-1; no reliable D call. V dropped 4 bases and J dropped 1 base, with 8 bases sitting between them. The CDR3 runs 13 residues. CDR1 SGHDT and CDR2 YYEEEE come from the germline V gene. The CDR3 DNA sequence: TGTGCCAGCAGCGGTGATGAGAACACTGAAGCTTTCTTT. The encoded protein is CASSGDENTEAFF.

The J gene is TRBJ2-3, the V gene TRBV4-1; no reliable D call. The V and J ends lost 3 bases and 5 bases respectively, with 6 bases between them. CDR1 and CDR2 (germline): MGHRA, YSYEKL. The CDR3 has 12 amino acids. This CDR3 reads CASSHQEDTQYF. In DNA, the CDR3 is TGCGCCAGCAGCCACCAAGAAGATACGCAGTATTTT.

The rearrangement joins TRBV28 to TRBJ1-4, with TRBD1 matching over 7 bases. There are 18 residues in the CDR3. J lost 4 bases, V lost 6 bases, and 17 bases had no gene match. Germline V gene lookup returns CDR1 MDHEN and CDR2 SYDVKM. The CDR3 bases are TGTGCCAGCAGCCGGTTTCGGGACAGCCAACCACTTAATGAAAAACTGTTTTTT. It is translated as CASSRFRDSQPLNEKLFF.

This clone was found once. This sequence joins TRBV7-9 and TRBJ1-4; D gene unclear. Germline CDR1 reads SEHNR; CDR2 reads FQNEAQ (reference sequence). The CDR3 extends over 16 amino acids. V lost 2 bases and J 8 bases, leaving 18 bases between the germline ends. The DNA for the CDR3 is TGTGCCAGCAGCTTACCGACAAGTCAGGTACAGGAAAAACTGTTTTTT. Protein sequence: CASSLPTSQVQEKLFF.

CDR3 bases: TGCGCCAGCAGCTTGGTGGGGGTCGGGGAGCTGTTTTTT. It yields the protein CASSLVGVGELFF. The chain combines TRBV5-1 with TRBJ2-2; D is perhaps TRBD1 or TRBD2 (5 bases each). From germline, CDR1 is SGHRS and CDR2 YFSETQ. The CDR3 extends over 13 amino acids. The V and J ends lost 0 bases and 7 bases respectively, with 7 bases between them.

The chain couples TRBV28 to TRBJ1-1, with D uncertain. Germline V gene data show CDR1 as MDHEN and CDR2 as SYDVKM. Trimming removed 6 bases from V and 8 bases from J, with 13 bases in between. The CDR3 has 12 amino acids. This chain's CDR3 is CASSPSGLEAFF. The CDR3 DNA reads as TGTGCCAGCAGCCCCTCCGGGTTGGAAGCTTTCTTT.

This chain joins TRBV5-1 and TRBJ1-1, with D possibly being TRBD1 (5 bases). CDR1 and CDR2 (germline): SGHRS, YFSETQ. The CDR3 has 14 residues. V was pared by 5 bases and J by 1 base, with 12 bases between. The CDR3 region has the DNA TGCGCCAGCAGGAGTGGGAGGGGGAACACTGAAGCTTTCTTT. This encodes CASRSGRGNTEAFF.

The V call is TRBV13, the J call TRBJ1-1; D may be TRBD1 (5 bases). This CDR3 region has 15 residues. CDR1 is PRHDT, CDR2 FYEKMQ, per germline (reference sequence). V gave up 3 bases and J gave up 4 bases, with 15 bases separating them. The chain's CDR3 is CASSFELGGGTEAFF. The DNA for the CDR3 is TGTGCCAGCAGCTTTGAGCTCGGGGGGGGCACTGAAGCTTTCTTT.

This clone rates as medium-sized. This sequence joins TRBV4-1 and TRBJ2-3; D is tentatively TRBD1 or TRBD2 (5 bases each). Trimming pared 6 bases from V and 0 bases from J, leaving 10 bases between. This CDR3 is 14 amino acids long. Per germline, CDR1 MGHRA and CDR2 YSYEKL. The DNA of the CDR3 is TGCGCCAGCAGGGGGTGGGGGAGCACAGATACGCAGTATTTT. It specifies CASRGWGSTDTQYF.

This clone was seen a handful of times. The chain is built from TRBV7-8 and TRBJ2-3; D is uncertain. V lost 1 base and J lost 1, with 6 bases in between. The CDR3 sequence is 14 residues long. Germline V gives CDR1 SGHVS, CDR2 FQNEAQ. This chain's CDR3 is CASSLVGGTDTQYF. CDR3 DNA: TGTGCCAGCAGCTTAGTGGGTGGCACAGATACGCAGTATTTT.

V and J are TRBV2 and TRBJ1-2; TRBD1 matches at 7 bases. Germline loops: CDR1 SNHLY, CDR2 FYNNEI. The junction had 9 bases not matched to a gene; V was cut back by 10 bases and J by 7 bases. The CDR3 extends over 12 amino acids. The CDR3 protein is CATRTGEFGYTF. In nucleotides, the CDR3 is TGTGCCACTAGGACAGGAGAGTTTGGCTACACCTTC.

The chain is built from TRBV29-1 and TRBJ2-7; TRBD2 aligns across 7 bases. Unmatched junction bases numbered 12, after V lost 0 bases and J lost 4 bases. This CDR3 region has 16 residues. Germline V CDR1 and CDR2: SQVTM, ANQGSEA. The CDR3 DNA follows: TGCAGCGTTGAAGATGGGGGAGGGCAGGGTAGGTACGAGCAGTACTTC. It translates to CSVEDGGGQGRYEQYF.

The V gene is TRBV19, the J gene TRBJ1-1, with D uncertain. Germline lookup yields CDR1 LNHDA and CDR2 SQIVND (reference sequence). The V gene lost 8 bases and the J gene lost 0 bases, with 10 bases spanning the gap. CDR3 size: 13 residues. The CDR3 DNA reads as TGTGCCAGTGGGCTAATGATGAACACTGAAGCTTTCTTT. It specifies CASGLMMNTEAFF. Drawing the rest from reference TRBV19 and TRBJ1-1, the complete variable domain is DGGITQSPKYLFRKEGQNVTLSCEQNLNHDAMYWYRQDPGQGLRLIYYSQIVNDFQKGDIAEGYSVSREKKESFPLTVTSAQKNPTAFYLCASGLMMNTEAFFGQGTRLTVV.

The V and J genes are TRBV5-1 and TRBJ1-6, with a weak D call TRBD1 (6 bases). The CDR3 has 19 residues. Trimming cost V 0 bases and J 0 bases, with 16 bases left between them. CDR1 SGHRS and CDR2 YFSETQ come from the germline V gene. CDR3 loop: CASSLGTAYYSSYNSPLHF. The CDR3 bases are TGCGCCAGCAGCTTGGGGACAGCCTATTACAGCTCCTATAATTCACCCCTCCACTTT.

This clone was counted a few times. The chain combines TRBV6-1 with TRBJ2-7; no reliable D call. CDR1 and CDR2 (germline): MNHNS, SASEGT. This CDR3 region has 14 residues. The germline V and J ends were trimmed by 1 base and 6 bases, with 13 bases remaining between them. In nucleotides, the CDR3 is TGTGCCAGCAGTGAAGATAATGGGCCGCCCGAGCAGTACGTC. It translates to CASSEDNGPPEQYV.

The rearrangement joins TRBV13 to TRBJ2-7, with no clear D. This CDR3 is 11 amino acids long. Germline V gives CDR1 PRHDT, CDR2 FYEKMQ (reference sequence). The germline V and J ends were trimmed by 5 bases and 4 bases, with 6 bases remaining between them. Here the CDR3 DNA reads TGTGCCAGCAGCCCCACGTACGAGCAGTACTTC. The encoded protein is CASSPTYEQYF.

The chain combines TRBV11-2 with TRBJ2-5; 7 nucleotides line up with TRBD2. Trimming took 1 base from V and 1 from J; bases not matched to a gene: 9. The length of the CDR3 is 17 residues. The germline CDR1 and CDR2 sequences are SGHAT and FQNNGV. The CDR3: CASSLGSGLLFQETQYF. As DNA, the CDR3 is TGTGCCAGCAGCTTAGGCTCGGGACTACTGTTCCAAGAGACCCAGTACTTC.

The chain links TRBV6-5 to TRBJ1-2, with TRBD1 matching 7 bases. The CDR3 covers 16 residues. Germline CDR1 reads MNHEY; CDR2 reads SVGAGI. With 3 bases clipped from V and 4 bases from J, the junction kept 11 bases outside the gene matches. CDR3 sequence reads: CASSYSPRGQAYGYTF. The DNA for the CDR3 is TGTGCCAGCAGTTATAGCCCCCGAGGACAGGCCTATGGCTACACCTTC.

This chain connects TRBV27 to TRBJ1-3; the D is unclear. The CDR3 consists of 14 residues. Germline assignment: CDR1 MNHEY and CDR2 SMNVEV (reference sequence). V lost 3 bases to trimming and J lost 3 bases, with 9 bases between them. CDR3 sequence reads: CASSLAGYGNTIYF. CDR3 DNA sequence: TGTGCCAGCAGTTTGGCCGGTTATGGAAACACCATATATTTT.

The rearrangement joins TRBV6-1 to TRBJ2-3; D unresolved. The CDR3 contains 15 residues. Trimming took off 0 bases at V and 4 bases at J, with 11 bases between the two ends. CDR1 and CDR2 from the germline V gene are MNHNS and SASEGT. The chain's CDR3 is CASSEAVVGPDTQYF. In DNA, the CDR3 is TGTGCCAGCAGTGAAGCTGTCGTAGGCCCAGATACGCAGTATTTT.

This clone was seen just once. The rearrangement links TRBV6-1 to TRBJ1-4, with 10 positions matching TRBD1. The CDR3 runs to 14 residues. Losses at the gene ends were 4 bases for V and 8 bases for J; bases not matched to a gene: 4. Germline lookup yields CDR1 MNHNS and CDR2 SASEGT. CDR3 protein: CASSAGTGVEKLFF. In DNA, the CDR3 is TGTGCCAGCAGTGCCGGGACAGGGGTCGAAAAACTGTTTTTT.

The rearrangement links TRBV28 to TRBJ2-2; D gene ambiguous. The CDR3 is 15 amino acids. V was trimmed by 4 bases and J by 4 bases, leaving 13 bases between them. Germline CDR1 MDHEN, CDR2 SYDVKM. The CDR3 sequence is CASSSWGLTTGELFF. The CDR3 coding sequence is TGTGCCAGCAGTTCCTGGGGTCTCACCACCGGGGAGCTGTTTTTT. Full variable domain (rest looked up from reference TRBV28 and TRBJ2-2): DVKVTQSSRYLVKRTGEKVFLECVQDMDHENMFWYRQDPGLGLRLIYFSYDVKMKEKGDIPEGYSVSREKKERFSLILESASTNQTSMYLCASSSWGLTTGELFFGEGSRLTVL.

This clone was recorded a few times. The chain recombines TRBV2 with TRBJ1-3, with D unclear. CDR3 length: 14 residues. Trimming shortened V by 3 bases and J by 0 bases, and 6 bases separated the two germline ends. Germline CDR1 is SNHLY and CDR2 is FYNNEI. The CDR3 loop is CASSDPDSGNTIYF. DNA for the CDR3: TGTGCCAGCAGTGACCCAGACTCTGGAAACACCATATATTTT.